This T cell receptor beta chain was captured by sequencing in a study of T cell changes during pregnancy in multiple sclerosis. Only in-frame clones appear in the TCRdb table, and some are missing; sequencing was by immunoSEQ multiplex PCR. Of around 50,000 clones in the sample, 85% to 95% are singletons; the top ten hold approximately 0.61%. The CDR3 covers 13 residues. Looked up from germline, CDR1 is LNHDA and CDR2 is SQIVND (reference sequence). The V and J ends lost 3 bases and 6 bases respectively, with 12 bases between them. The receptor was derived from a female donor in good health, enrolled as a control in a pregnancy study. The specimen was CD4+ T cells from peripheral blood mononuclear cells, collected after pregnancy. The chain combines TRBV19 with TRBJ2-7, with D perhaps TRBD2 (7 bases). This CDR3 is CASSMGRGAEQYF. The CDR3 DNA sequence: TGTGCCAGTAGTATGGGCCGGGGGGCCGAGCAGTACTTC.